This is a list of T cell receptor beta chains from one sample in a study of T cell changes during pregnancy in multiple sclerosis. Data came from immunoSEQ multiplex PCR; TCRdb stores just in-frame clones and leaves some out. The sample lists about 36,000 clones, 88% occurring once. Sequencing was performed on CD4+ T cells from peripheral blood mononuclear cells, taken in the first trimester of pregnancy. These receptors all stem from a female donor with multiple sclerosis, enrolled in a pregnancy study. The CDR3 runs from the conserved cysteine through the conserved F or W. A D gene is named only where the DNA matches it firmly. Clone size is stated in some rows and not others, as once, few, many or a class when expanded.

>TRBV5-1|.|TRBJ2-7|TRBD2
TGCGCCAGCAGCTTGGTGGGCGGGAGTACCCACGAGCAGTACTTC
CASSLVGGSTHEQYF
>TRBV30|.|TRBJ2-5|TRBD2
TGTGCCTGGACTCCCATTAATATAGCGGGAGGCCGCGAGACCCAGTACTTC
CAWTPINIAGGRETQYF
>TRBV2|.|TRBJ2-7|.
TGTGCCAGCAGTGAAAGGAGCGAGCAGTACTTC
CASSERSEQYF
>TRBV10-3|.|TRBJ2-2|TRBD2
TGTGCCATCAGTGGCGGGACTAGCGCGAACACCGGGGAGCTGTTTTTT
CAISGGTSANTGELFF
>TRBV19|.|TRBJ2-3|.
TGTGCCAGTAGTATCGACAGGCTCCCAGATACGCAGTATTTT
CASSIDRLPDTQYF
>TRBV7-2|.|TRBJ1-4|.
TGTGCCAGCAGCGATCAGGTGGTAGGAGAAAAACTGTTTTTT
CASSDQVVGEKLFF
>TRBV30|.|TRBJ1-2|.
TGTGCCTGGGAGACTGTTGGTGGCTACACCTTC
CAWETVGGYTF
>TRBV6-6|.|TRBJ1-4|.
TGTGCCAGCAGTGGAGGGGCAGGTACTAATGAAAAACTGTTTTTT
CASSGGAGTNEKLFF
>TRBV5-4|.|TRBJ1-4|.
TGTGCCAGCAGCTTTTCAGGTTCAACTAATGAAAAACTGTTTTTT
CASSFSGSTNEKLFF
>TRBV6-5|.|TRBJ1-6|.
TGTGCCAGCACCTCAAAAGCCCGTTATAATTCACCCCTCCACTTT
CASTSKARYNSPLHF
>TRBV9|.|TRBJ2-1|.
TGTGCCAGCAGCGTATCTGTCAGGGACAATGAGCAGTTCTTC
CASSVSVRDNEQFF
>TRBV19|.|TRBJ2-7|TRBD1
TGTGCCAGTAGTATATCGGGGGAATCCCGGGACAGGCGCTACGAGCAGTACTTC
CASSISGESRDRRYEQYF
>TRBV18|.|TRBJ1-2|TRBD1
TGTGCCAGCTCACCTAGGACAGGGGTGGCTGGCTACACCTTC
CASSPRTGVAGYTF
>TRBV11-2|.|TRBJ2-7|TRBD2
TGTGCCAGCAGCTTGGGGACTAGCGGGAGTGGCTACGAGCAGTACTTC
CASSLGTSGSGYEQYF
>TRBV10-1|once|TRBJ2-1|.
TGCGCCAGCAGTGGGATAGGGAGAAATGAGCAGTTCTTC
CASSGIGRNEQFF
>TRBV5-5|.|TRBJ2-2|TRBD1
TGTGCCAGCAGCTCCCCCCCCGGGACAGGAGAGATCGCGAACACCGGGGAGCTGTTTTTT
CASSSPPGTGEIANTGELFF
>TRBV7-2|.|TRBJ1-1|.
TGTGCCAGCAGCTTAGGATTACGGTACACTGAAGCTTTCTTT
CASSLGLRYTEAFF
>TRBV27|.|TRBJ2-4|TRBD1
TGTGCCAGCAGTCCGGGGACAGGGGGAATGGTTCAGTACTTC
CASSPGTGGMVQYF
>TRBV7-2|.|TRBJ1-5|TRBD1
TGTGCCAGCAGCTTTGGCGACAGGGTGAAGCAGCCCCAGCATTTT
CASSFGDRVKQPQHF
>TRBV28|.|TRBJ2-7|TRBD2
TGTGCCAGCACCTCTCTGAGGACTAGCGGGAGTTTCGAGCAGTACTTC
CASTSLRTSGSFEQYF
>TRBV5-1|.|TRBJ2-1|.
TGCGCCAGCAGCCCGGGCGGGGGCCATGAGCAGTTCTTC
CASSPGGGHEQFF
>TRBV7-6|once|TRBJ1-5|TRBD1
TGTGCCAGCACCCCAGGCAAGACAGGGGGTTCTAATCAGCCCCAGCATTTT
CASTPGKTGGSNQPQHF
>TRBV18|.|TRBJ1-1|.
TGTGCCAGCTCACCACTACAGGGTCTCGGTACTGAAGCTTTCTTT
CASSPLQGLGTEAFF
>TRBV7-2|.|TRBJ1-1|TRBD1
TGTGCCAGCAGCTCTATAACAGGGGCGGGGAACACTGAAGCTTTCTTT
CASSSITGAGNTEAFF